Shown below are 31 T cell receptor beta chains from a single sample sequenced in a study of CD8+CD57+ T cells in acquired aplastic anemia. Genomic DNA served as template for TCR beta VDJ and CDR3 profiling. TCRdb re-analysed the reads in MiXCR, keeping a single row per CDR3 protein. The repertoire holds about 180,000 distinct CDR3 sequences, with nearly 50% as singletons. CD8+CD57+ cell expansion had been shown by flow cytometry in patients chosen for sequencing. Sequenced sample: sorted CD4+, CD8+, or CD8+CD57+ T cells (not recorded which) from PBMCs. These receptors were collected from a human donor with aplastic anemia.

J is TRBJ2-3 and V is TRBV24-1; D is undetermined. Germline V CDR1 and CDR2: KGHDR, SFDVKD. This CDR3 spans 16 amino acids. V was cut by 4 bases and J by 0 bases, with 13 bases left in between. For the CDR3, the DNA is TGTGCCACCAGTGAGTCTTTCACAACTAGCACAGATACGCAGTATTTT. It is translated as CATSESFTTSTDTQYF.

The chain combines TRBV2 with TRBJ2-3; 9 bases align to TRBD1. Germline values: CDR1 SNHLY, CDR2 FYNNEI. This CDR3 is 15 amino acids long. V lost 1 base, J lost 5 bases, and 4 bases stayed unmatched. The CDR3 DNA is TGTGCCAGCAGTGAAGAGGGACAGGGCGGAGATACGCAGTATTTT. It yields the protein CASSEEGQGGDTQYF. The whole variable domain, remainder taken from reference TRBV2 and TRBJ2-3, is EPEVTQTPSHQVTQMGQEVILRCVPISNHLYFYWYRQILGQKVEFLVSFYNNEISEKSEIFDDQFSVERPDGSNFTLKIRSTKLEDSAMYFCASSEEGQGGDTQYFGPGTRLTVL.

The chain's CDR3 is CATSDFDTQYF. The CDR3 coding sequence is TGTGCCACCAGTGACTTTGATACGCAGTATTTT. J is TRBJ2-3 and V is TRBV24-1, with no clear D. Germline V gene data show CDR1 as KGHDR and CDR2 as SFDVKD. The CDR3 covers 11 residues. V lost 4 bases, J lost 6 bases, and 4 bases lay in between.

Points on this clonotype: No conserved phenylalanine or tryptophan ends this CDR3, so it is likely a read error. The chain combines TRBV24-1 with TRBJ1-6; TRBD1 agrees at 10 bases. This CDR3 is 16 amino acids long. Germline CDR1 and CDR2: KGHDR and SFDVKD. This chain's CDR3 is CATGETGDRGDSPLHS. The CDR3 coding sequence is TGTGCCACCGGTGAAACAGGGGACAGGGGTGATTCACCCCTCCACTCT.

This clonotype was counted a single time. The chain carries TRBV29-1 and TRBJ1-2, with TRBD1 matching 7 bases. With V trimmed by 7 bases and J by 4 bases, 6 bases remained unmatched. The V gene's germline CDR1 is SQVTM and CDR2 ANQGSEA. CDR3 length equals 12 residues. In DNA form, the CDR3 reads TGCAGCGCCCGACAGGGTGGCTATGGCTACACCTTC. This gives the protein CSARQGGYGYTF. Using reference TRBV29-1 and TRBJ1-2 for the parts outside the CDR3, the full variable domain is SAVISQKPSRDICQRGTSLTIQCQVDSQVTMMFWYRQQPGQSLTLIATANQGSEATYESGFVIDKFPISRPNLTFSTLTVSNMSPEDSSIYLCSARQGGYGYTFGSGTRLTVV.

J is TRBJ2-1 and V is TRBV20-1; 8 bases are shared with TRBD2. The length of the CDR3 is 14 residues. The ends lost 4 bases at V and 9 bases at J; junction bases unmatched: 11. Per the germline V gene, CDR1 is DFQATT and CDR2 is SNEGSKA (reference sequence). The CDR3 is CSATPGLGNPEQFF. The CDR3 coding sequence is TGCAGTGCTACCCCGGGACTAGGAAACCCTGAGCAGTTCTTC.

The sample holds a few counts of this clonotype. The CDR3 sequence: CASSQASGASGEGLIYEQYF. The CDR3 nucleotides read TGTGCCAGCAGCCAAGCCTCTGGGGCTAGCGGGGAGGGGTTGATTTACGAGCAGTACTTC. This chain connects TRBV4-2 to TRBJ2-7, with 9 positions matching TRBD2. The CDR3 totals 20 residues. Per the germline V gene, CDR1 is LGHNA and CDR2 is YNFKEQ. Trimming removed 1 base from V and 4 bases from J; junction bases left unmatched: 20.

This clonotype was counted only a few times. The chain carries TRBV10-3 and TRBJ2-6; 8 nucleotides agree with TRBD1. Trimming removed 4 bases from V and 2 bases from J; junction bases left unmatched: 4. Germline V gene sequence: CDR1 ENHRY, CDR2 SYGVKD. The CDR3 consists of 16 residues. The DNA for the CDR3 is TGTGCCATCAGTGCTCAGGGGGCTCCTGGGGCCAACGTCCTGACTTTC. Amino acids: CAISAQGAPGANVLTF.

The chain carries TRBV7-8 and TRBJ1-5, with D perhaps TRBD1 (6 bases). Germline V lookup: CDR1 SGHVS, CDR2 FQNEAQ. With 6 bases removed from V and 2 bases from J, the gap between germline ends came to 17 bases. The CDR3 extends over 16 amino acids. The CDR3 sequence is CASSLLGRGGNQPQHF. The CDR3 DNA sequence: TGTGCCAGCAGTTTACTTGGCAGGGGTGGCAATCAGCCCCAGCATTTT.

Comment on this clonotype: Just one base apart from a much larger clone, this may be a read error. The J gene is TRBJ1-4, the V gene TRBV12-3 or TRBV12-4; a possible D gene is TRBD1 (6 bases). The CDR3 has 13 residues. Trimming took 7 bases from V and 7 from J, leaving 13 bases between them. The CDR3 here is CASKTGRPEKLFF. CDR3 sequence (DNA): TGTGCCAGCAAAACAGGGCGTCCTGAAAAACTGTTTTTT.

The rearrangement uses TRBV2 and TRBJ2-7; 8 nucleotides match TRBD1. The CDR3 is made up of 12 amino acids. The V and J ends lost 10 bases and 4 bases, in that order; junction bases with no gene match: 6. Germline CDR1 and CDR2: SNHLY and FYNNEI. The CDR3 coding sequence is TGTGCCATTGGGACAGGTTGGTACGAGCAGTACTTC. Its translation is CAIGTGWYEQYF.

At least ten counts were recorded for this clonotype. This chain connects TRBV7-9 to TRBJ2-3; D is undetermined. The V end lost 3 bases, the J end lost 4 bases, and 17 bases lay between the germline ends. CDR1 is SEHNR and CDR2 is FQNEAQ in the germline V gene (reference sequence). This CDR3 has 16 residues. In nucleotides, the CDR3 is TGTGCCAGCAGCTTTATGACCCAATTTACCCCAGATACGCAGTATTTT. It yields the protein CASSFMTQFTPDTQYF.

CDR3 nucleotides: TGCAGTGCTAGATGGGGCGAAAAACTGTTTTTT. This encodes CSARWGEKLFF. The chain links TRBV20-1 to TRBJ1-4, with a possible D match to TRBD1 (5 bases). This CDR3 has 11 amino acids. V lost 2 bases and J lost 8, with 6 bases in between. CDR1 is DFQATT, CDR2 SNEGSKA, per germline (reference sequence).

The V and J genes are TRBV19 and TRBJ2-7; 7 nucleotides line up with TRBD1. The CDR3 extends over 13 amino acids. Trimming cost V 3 bases and J 3 bases; bases outside gene matches: 2. Per germline, CDR1 LNHDA and CDR2 SQIVND (reference sequence). CDR3 DNA sequence: TGTGCCAGTAGTATTGGGGACAGCTACGAGCAGTACTTC. Translation gives CASSIGDSYEQYF. Looking up the rest from reference TRBV19 and TRBJ2-7 gives the full variable domain: DGGITQSPKYLFRKEGQNVTLSCEQNLNHDAMYWYRQDPGQGLRLIYYSQIVNDFQKGDIAEGYSVSREKKESFPLTVTSAQKNPTAFYLCASSIGDSYEQYFGPGTRLTVT.

J is TRBJ2-1 and V is TRBV27, with 12 bases matching TRBD2. This CDR3 spans 16 amino acids. With 6 bases clipped from V and 0 bases from J, the junction kept 3 bases outside the gene matches. Germline V gives CDR1 MNHEY, CDR2 SMNVEV (reference sequence). CDR3 sequence: CASRTSGGLSYNEQFF. The CDR3 DNA sequence: TGTGCCAGCAGGACTAGCGGGGGACTCTCCTACAATGAGCAGTTCTTC.

This rearrangement joins TRBV20-1 to TRBJ1-2; D call uncertain. The CDR3 is 14 amino acids. Germline assignment: CDR1 DFQATT and CDR2 SNEGSKA (reference sequence). Trimming left V 3 bases short and J 1 base short, with 12 bases between. CDR3 DNA: TGCAGTGCTAGGATTTTTGGGGTTAACTATGGCTACACCTTC. Residues: CSARIFGVNYGYTF.

In its sample, this clonotype was seen many times. This rearrangement joins TRBV5-1 to TRBJ2-7, with 11 bases identical to TRBD2. This CDR3 region has 16 residues. Germline CDR1 is SGHRS and CDR2 is YFSETQ. V lost 2 bases, J lost 3 bases, and 7 bases stayed unmatched. The CDR3 bases are TGCGCCAGCAGCTTCTCTAGCGGGGGGTCGGTCTACGAGCAGTACTTC. As protein: CASSFSSGGSVYEQYF.

This clonotype occurred many times. J is TRBJ1-1 and V is TRBV20-1; D is ambiguous. V shed 0 bases and J shed 7 bases, with 21 bases lying between them. The V gene's germline CDR1 is DFQATT and CDR2 SNEGSKA (reference sequence). The length of the CDR3 is 16 residues. The CDR3 protein is CSARDPKGQAPGEAFF. The CDR3 DNA is TGCAGTGCTAGAGATCCCAAAGGGCAGGCCCCCGGTGAAGCTTTCTTT.

The V call is TRBV10-3, the J call TRBJ2-7, with 8 bases that match TRBD1. The CDR3 spans 13 residues. The junction had 3 bases not matched to a gene; V was cut back by 6 bases and J by 2 bases. CDR1 ENHRY and CDR2 SYGVKD come from the germline V gene. CDR3 region: CAIRGQGAYEQYF. DNA for the CDR3: TGTGCCATCAGAGGACAGGGAGCCTACGAGCAGTACTTC.

This clonotype was recorded many times. The V gene is TRBV20-1, the J gene TRBJ1-2; 9 bases map to TRBD1. V shed 5 bases, J shed 0 bases, and the junction held 10 bases outside the gene matches. Germline lookup yields CDR1 DFQATT and CDR2 SNEGSKA (reference sequence). The CDR3 has 16 residues. The DNA for the CDR3 is TGCAGTGCTGGGAGACAGGGGGGGGGCACTAACTATGGCTACACCTTC. Protein: CSAGRQGGGTNYGYTF.

The chain has TRBV28 and TRBJ1-3; D ambiguous. This CDR3 spans 13 amino acids. In germline, CDR1 is MDHEN, CDR2 SYDVKM. Trimming removed 6 bases at V and 8 bases at J, with 14 bases between. The CDR3 DNA is TGTGCCAGCAGCGACCCCACCACAGACACCATATATTTT. Its translation: CASSDPTTDTIYF.

This clonotype was counted only a few times. The chain uses TRBV20-1 and TRBJ2-2; no clear D. Trimming removed 6 bases from V and 0 bases from J, with 8 bases in between. CDR1 and CDR2 (germline): DFQATT, SNEGSKA (reference sequence). This CDR3 is built from 13 residues. For the CDR3, the DNA is TGCAGTGCCAGCCGTCCGAACACCGGGGAGCTGTTTTTT. This translates into CSASRPNTGELFF.

The chain carries TRBV20-1 and TRBJ1-6; a possible D gene is TRBD1 (5 bases). The CDR3 runs to 15 residues. V was cut by 3 bases and J by 10 bases, with 19 bases left in between. Germline V gives CDR1 DFQATT, CDR2 SNEGSKA (reference sequence). The CDR3 loop reads CSARMGQGDRSPLHF. As DNA, the CDR3 is TGCAGTGCTAGGATGGGCCAGGGAGATAGGTCACCCCTCCACTTT.

This clonotype was found many times. This chain links TRBV2 with TRBJ1-4; D remains unclear. Trimming removed 6 bases at V and 3 bases at J, with 14 bases between. Germline V gives CDR1 SNHLY, CDR2 FYNNEI. The CDR3 covers 15 residues. CDR3: CASSLDPWANEKLFF. CDR3 sequence (DNA): TGTGCCAGCAGCTTAGACCCCTGGGCTAATGAAAAACTGTTTTTT. Looking up the rest from reference TRBV2 and TRBJ1-4 gives the full variable domain: EPEVTQTPSHQVTQMGQEVILRCVPISNHLYFYWYRQILGQKVEFLVSFYNNEISEKSEIFDDQFSVERPDGSNFTLKIRSTKLEDSAMYFCASSLDPWANEKLFFGSGTQLSVL.

This clonotype was picked up many times. This chain connects TRBV5-1 to TRBJ1-1, with 7 positions matching TRBD1. The trim removed 5 bases at V and 8 bases at J, leaving 9 bases unmatched. The V gene's germline CDR1 is SGHRS and CDR2 YFSETQ. This CDR3 is 13 amino acids long. CDR3 sequence (DNA): TGCGCCAGCAGAAGCCTGACAGGGACCGAAGCTTTCTTT. Its translation: CASRSLTGTEAFF.

This clonotype was seen at least ten times. This sequence joins TRBV5-1 and TRBJ2-1, with D perhaps matching TRBD1 or TRBD2 (5 bases each). The V gene lost 2 bases and the J gene lost 5 bases, with 11 bases spanning the gap. The CDR3 is 14 amino acids. Germline V gene sequence: CDR1 SGHRS, CDR2 YFSETQ. This CDR3 is CASSFSRGHNEQFF. The CDR3 DNA reads TGCGCCAGCAGCTTTTCGAGGGGTCACAATGAGCAGTTCTTC.

This clonotype has only a few counts. This chain connects TRBV2 to TRBJ2-7; TRBD2 might be the D (6 bases). The germline V gene encodes CDR1 SNHLY and CDR2 FYNNEI. Trimming cost V 3 bases and J 6 bases, with 15 bases left between them. There are 14 residues in the CDR3. CDR3 residues: CASSEGRDSGEQYF. CDR3 bases: TGTGCCAGCAGTGAGGGCAGGGATAGCGGCGAGCAGTACTTC. Variable domain in full (rest from reference TRBV2 and TRBJ2-7): EPEVTQTPSHQVTQMGQEVILRCVPISNHLYFYWYRQILGQKVEFLVSFYNNEISEKSEIFDDQFSVERPDGSNFTLKIRSTKLEDSAMYFCASSEGRDSGEQYFGPGTRLTVT.

V and J are TRBV2 and TRBJ1-6; D is ambiguous. In germline, CDR1 is SNHLY, CDR2 FYNNEI. The CDR3 has 15 residues. The V end was cut by 2 bases, the J end by 0 bases, with 5 bases between. The CDR3 coding sequence is TGTGCCAGCAGTGAACGGAGCTCCTATAATTCACCCCTCCACTTT. Amino acids: CASSERSSYNSPLHF.

This rearrangement joins TRBV10-3 to TRBJ1-1, with D possibly matching TRBD1 (6 bases). V was clipped by 3 bases and J by 3 bases, with 11 bases between them. In germline, CDR1 is ENHRY, CDR2 SYGVKD. The CDR3 consists of 14 residues. The CDR3 reads CAISDWGQYTEAFF. As DNA, the CDR3 is TGTGCCATCAGTGATTGGGGACAATACACTGAAGCTTTCTTT.

This clonotype was observed at least ten times. The V and J genes are TRBV11-2 and TRBJ2-7; D remains ambiguous. The ends were cut back, 0 bases at V and 7 bases at J, with 16 bases in the middle. The CDR3 runs 15 residues. Germline loops: CDR1 SGHAT, CDR2 FQNNGV. In nucleotides, the CDR3 is TGTGCCAGCAGCTTAGAACCTGGCCCCTCAAGGGAGCAGTACTTC. Protein product: CASSLEPGPSREQYF.

The V gene is TRBV6-1, the J gene TRBJ2-1, with 7 bases matching TRBD1. Germline values: CDR1 MNHNS, CDR2 SASEGT. Trimming took 6 bases from V and 0 from J; bases not matched to a gene: 5. This CDR3 is built from 15 residues. The CDR3 nucleotides are TGTGCCAGCAGCTCGGGACAGAGCTCCTACAATGAGCAGTTCTTC. Translation: CASSSGQSSYNEQFF.